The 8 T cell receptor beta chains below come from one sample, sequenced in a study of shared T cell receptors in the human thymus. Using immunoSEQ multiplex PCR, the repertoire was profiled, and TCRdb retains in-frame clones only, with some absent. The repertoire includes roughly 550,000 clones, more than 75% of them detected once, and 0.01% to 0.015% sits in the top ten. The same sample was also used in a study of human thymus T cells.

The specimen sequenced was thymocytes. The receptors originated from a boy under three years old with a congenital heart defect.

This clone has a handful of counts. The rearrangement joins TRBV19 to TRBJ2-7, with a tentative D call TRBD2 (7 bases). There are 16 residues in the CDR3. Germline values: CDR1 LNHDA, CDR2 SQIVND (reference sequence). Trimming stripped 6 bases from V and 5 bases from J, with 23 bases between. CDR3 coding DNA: TGTGCCAGTAGGGAAGGGGGGGGAAATACGTCCCACGAGCAGTACTTC. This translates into CASREGGGNTSHEQYF. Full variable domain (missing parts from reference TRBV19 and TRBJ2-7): DGGITQSPKYLFRKEGQNVTLSCEQNLNHDAMYWYRQDPGQGLRLIYYSQIVNDFQKGDIAEGYSVSREKKESFPLTVTSAQKNPTAFYLCASREGGGNTSHEQYFGPGTRLTVT.

In DNA form, the CDR3 reads TGTGCCAGCAGTTCCCTGGGACAGGGTTATGGCTACACCTTC. Its translation is CASSSLGQGYGYTF. This sequence joins TRBV6-5 and TRBJ1-2, with 9 bases that match TRBD1. V gave up 4 bases and J gave up 5 bases; unmatched junction bases: 5. There are 14 residues in the CDR3. In germline, CDR1 is MNHEY, CDR2 SVGAGI.

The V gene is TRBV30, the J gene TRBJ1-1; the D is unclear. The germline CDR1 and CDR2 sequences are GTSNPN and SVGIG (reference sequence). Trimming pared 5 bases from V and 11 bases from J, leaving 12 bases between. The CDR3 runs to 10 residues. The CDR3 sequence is CAWGEVRAFF. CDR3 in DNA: TGTGCCTGGGGTGAGGTGAGGGCTTTCTTT. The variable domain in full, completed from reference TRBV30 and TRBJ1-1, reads SQTIHQWPATLVQPVGSPLSLECTVEGTSNPNLYWYRQAAGRGLQLLFYSVGIGQISSEVPQNLSASRPQDRQFILSSKKLLLSDSGFYLCAWGEVRAFFGQGTRLTVV.

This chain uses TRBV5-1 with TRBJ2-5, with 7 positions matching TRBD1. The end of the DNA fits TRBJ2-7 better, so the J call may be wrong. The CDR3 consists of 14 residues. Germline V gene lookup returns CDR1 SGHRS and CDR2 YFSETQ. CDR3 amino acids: CASSYHRGEDEQYF. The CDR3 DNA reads TGCGCCAGCAGCTATCACAGGGGCGAGGACGAGCAGTACTTC.

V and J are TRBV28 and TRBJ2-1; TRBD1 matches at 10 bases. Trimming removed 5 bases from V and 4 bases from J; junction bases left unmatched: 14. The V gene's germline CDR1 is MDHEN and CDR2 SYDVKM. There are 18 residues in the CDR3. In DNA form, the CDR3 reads TGTGCCAGCAGTCCCCCCCCGACAGGGGGCGGGAGATACAATGAGCAGTTCTTC. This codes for CASSPPPTGGGRYNEQFF.

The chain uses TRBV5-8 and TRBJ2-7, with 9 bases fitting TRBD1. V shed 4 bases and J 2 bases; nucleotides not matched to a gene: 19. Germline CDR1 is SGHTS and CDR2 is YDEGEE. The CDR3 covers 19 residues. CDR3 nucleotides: TGTGCCAGCAGCCTTGAATGGGGACAGGGACCGGGGAAAGCCTACGAGCAGTACTTC. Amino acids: CASSLEWGQGPGKAYEQYF.

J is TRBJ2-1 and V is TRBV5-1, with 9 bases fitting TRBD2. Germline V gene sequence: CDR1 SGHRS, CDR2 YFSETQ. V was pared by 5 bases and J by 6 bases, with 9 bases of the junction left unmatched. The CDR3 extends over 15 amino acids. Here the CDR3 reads CASSLAREGGNEQFF. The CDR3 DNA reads TGCGCCAGCAGTCTCGCGCGGGAGGGGGGCAATGAGCAGTTCTTC.

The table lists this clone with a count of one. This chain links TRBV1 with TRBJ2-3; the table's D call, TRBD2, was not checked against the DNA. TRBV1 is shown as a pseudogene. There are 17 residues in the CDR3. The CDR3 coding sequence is TGCACCAGCAGCCCTCTGACGTCTAGCCCACTTCCAGATACGCAGTATTTT. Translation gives CTSSPLTSSPLPDTQYF.